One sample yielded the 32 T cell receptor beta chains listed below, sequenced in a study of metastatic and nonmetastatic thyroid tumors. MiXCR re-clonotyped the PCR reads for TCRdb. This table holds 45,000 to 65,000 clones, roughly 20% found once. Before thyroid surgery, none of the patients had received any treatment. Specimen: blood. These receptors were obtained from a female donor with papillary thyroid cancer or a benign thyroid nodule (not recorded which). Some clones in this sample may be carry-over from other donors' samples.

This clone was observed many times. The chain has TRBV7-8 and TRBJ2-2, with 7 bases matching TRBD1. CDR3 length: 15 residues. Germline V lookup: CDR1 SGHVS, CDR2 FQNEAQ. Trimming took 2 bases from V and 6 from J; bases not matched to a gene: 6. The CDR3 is CASSLKTDRAGELFF. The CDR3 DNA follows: TGTGCCAGCAGCTTAAAGACCGACAGGGCCGGGGAGCTGTTTTTT.

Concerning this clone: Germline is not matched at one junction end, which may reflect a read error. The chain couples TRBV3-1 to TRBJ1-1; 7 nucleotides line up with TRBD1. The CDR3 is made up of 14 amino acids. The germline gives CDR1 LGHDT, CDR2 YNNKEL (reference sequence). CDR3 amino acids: CASSQDNRGTESFF. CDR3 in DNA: TGTGCCAGCAGCCAAGATAACAGGGGTACTGAATCTTTCTTT.

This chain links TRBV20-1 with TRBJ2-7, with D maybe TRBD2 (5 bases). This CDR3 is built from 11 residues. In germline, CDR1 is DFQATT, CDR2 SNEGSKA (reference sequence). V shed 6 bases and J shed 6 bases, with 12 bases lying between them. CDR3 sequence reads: CSAAGGGEQYV. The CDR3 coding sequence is TGCAGTGCAGCCGGAGGAGGCGAGCAGTACGTC.

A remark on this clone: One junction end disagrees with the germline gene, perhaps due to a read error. CDR3 in DNA: TGCGCCATCAGCTTAGGAACAGACGGCTACACCTTC. Encoded protein: CAISLGTDGYTF. The V call is TRBV11-3, the J call TRBJ1-2; no definite D call. This CDR3 spans 12 amino acids. The germline CDR1 and CDR2 sequences are SGHNT and YENEEA.

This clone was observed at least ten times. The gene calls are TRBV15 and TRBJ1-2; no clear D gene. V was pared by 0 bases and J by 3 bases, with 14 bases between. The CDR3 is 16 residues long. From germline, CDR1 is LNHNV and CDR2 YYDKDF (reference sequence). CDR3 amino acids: CATSRDQEMPHYGYTF. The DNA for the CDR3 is TGTGCCACCAGCAGAGATCAGGAAATGCCCCACTATGGCTACACCTTC.

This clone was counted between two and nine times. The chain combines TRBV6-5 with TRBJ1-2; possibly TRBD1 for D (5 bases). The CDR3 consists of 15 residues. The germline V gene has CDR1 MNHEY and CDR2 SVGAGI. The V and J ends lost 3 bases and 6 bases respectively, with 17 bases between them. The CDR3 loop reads CASSYSNRRSNGYTF. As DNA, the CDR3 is TGTGCCAGCAGTTATTCTAACAGGAGATCTAATGGCTACACCTTC.

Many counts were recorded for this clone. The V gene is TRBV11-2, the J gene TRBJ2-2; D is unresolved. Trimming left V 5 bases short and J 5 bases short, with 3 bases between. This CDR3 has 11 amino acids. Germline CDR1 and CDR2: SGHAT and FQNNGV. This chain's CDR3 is CASSPTGELFF. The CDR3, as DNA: TGTGCCAGCAGCCCAACCGGGGAGCTGTTTTTT.

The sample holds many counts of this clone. This chain's CDR3 is CASSETAGHMNTEAFF. The CDR3 nucleotides read TGTGCCAGCAGCGAAACAGCGGGACATATGAACACTGAAGCTTTCTTT. The chain is built from TRBV28 and TRBJ1-1; the D gene is possibly TRBD1 (6 bases). Trimming cost V 6 bases and J 0 bases, with 17 bases left between them. CDR3 size: 16 residues. Looked up from germline, CDR1 is MDHEN and CDR2 is SYDVKM.

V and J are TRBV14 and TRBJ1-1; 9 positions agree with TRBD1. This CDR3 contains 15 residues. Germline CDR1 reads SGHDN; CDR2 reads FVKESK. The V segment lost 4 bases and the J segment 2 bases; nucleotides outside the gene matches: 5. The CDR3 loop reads CASSPRQGGNTEAFF. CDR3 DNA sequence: TGTGCCAGCAGCCCCCGACAGGGGGGAAACACTGAAGCTTTCTTT.

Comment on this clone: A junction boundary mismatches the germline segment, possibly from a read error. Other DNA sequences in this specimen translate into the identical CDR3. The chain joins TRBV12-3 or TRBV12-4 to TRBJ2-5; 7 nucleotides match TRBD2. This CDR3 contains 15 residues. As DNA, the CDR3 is TGTGCCAGCCTAAACCGACTAGCTGGAAAAGAGACCCAGTGCTTC. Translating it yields CASLNRLAGKETQCF.

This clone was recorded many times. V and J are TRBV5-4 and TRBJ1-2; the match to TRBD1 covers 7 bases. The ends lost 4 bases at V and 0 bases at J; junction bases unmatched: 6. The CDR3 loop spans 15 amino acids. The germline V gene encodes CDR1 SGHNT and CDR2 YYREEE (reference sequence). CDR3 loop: CASSIQGNANYGYTF. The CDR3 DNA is TGTGCCAGCAGCATACAGGGGAACGCTAACTATGGCTACACCTTC.

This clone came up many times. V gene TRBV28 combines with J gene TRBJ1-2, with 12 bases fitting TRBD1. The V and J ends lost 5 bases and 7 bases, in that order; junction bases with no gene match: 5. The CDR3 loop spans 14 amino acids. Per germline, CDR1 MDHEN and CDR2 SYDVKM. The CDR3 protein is CASSRDRGHLGYTF. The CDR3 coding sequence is TGTGCCAGCAGTAGGGACAGGGGGCACCTTGGCTACACCTTC.

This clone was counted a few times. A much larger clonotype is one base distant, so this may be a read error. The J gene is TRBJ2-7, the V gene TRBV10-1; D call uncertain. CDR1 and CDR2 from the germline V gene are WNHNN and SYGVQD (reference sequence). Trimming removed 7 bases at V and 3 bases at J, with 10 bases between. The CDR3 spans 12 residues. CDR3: CASIGPVYEQYF. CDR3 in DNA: TGCGCCAGCATAGGGCCTGTCTACGAGCAGTACTTC.

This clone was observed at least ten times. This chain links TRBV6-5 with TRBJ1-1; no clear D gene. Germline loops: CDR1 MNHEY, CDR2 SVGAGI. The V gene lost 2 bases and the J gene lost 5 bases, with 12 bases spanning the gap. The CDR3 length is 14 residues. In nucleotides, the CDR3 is TGTGCCAGCAGTTACGCCAGGTATAGGACTGAAGCTTTCTTT. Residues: CASSYARYRTEAFF.

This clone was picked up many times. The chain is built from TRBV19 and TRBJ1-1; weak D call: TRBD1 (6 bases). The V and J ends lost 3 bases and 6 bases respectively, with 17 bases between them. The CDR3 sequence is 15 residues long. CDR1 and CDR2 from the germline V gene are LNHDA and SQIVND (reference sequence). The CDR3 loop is CASSIMQGPHAEAFF. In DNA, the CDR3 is TGTGCCAGTAGTATTATGCAGGGGCCCCACGCTGAAGCTTTCTTT.

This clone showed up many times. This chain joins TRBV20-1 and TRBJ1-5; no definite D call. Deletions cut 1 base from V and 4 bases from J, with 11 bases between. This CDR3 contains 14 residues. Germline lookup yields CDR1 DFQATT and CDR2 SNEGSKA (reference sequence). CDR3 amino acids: CSARAVRWNQPQHF. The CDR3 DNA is TGCAGTGCTAGAGCAGTTCGCTGGAATCAGCCCCAGCATTTT.

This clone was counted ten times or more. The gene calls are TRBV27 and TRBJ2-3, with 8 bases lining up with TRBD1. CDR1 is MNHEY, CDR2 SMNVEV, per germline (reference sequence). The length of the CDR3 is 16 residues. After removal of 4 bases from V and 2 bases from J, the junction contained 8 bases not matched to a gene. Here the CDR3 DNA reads TGTGCCAGCAGTTCTCCGGACAGGGCCCCCACAGATACGCAGTATTTT. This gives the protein CASSSPDRAPTDTQYF.

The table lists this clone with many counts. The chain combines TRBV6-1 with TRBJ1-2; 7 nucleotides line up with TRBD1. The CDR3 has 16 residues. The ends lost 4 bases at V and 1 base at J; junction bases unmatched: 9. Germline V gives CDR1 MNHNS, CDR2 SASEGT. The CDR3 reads CASSGDRDHNNYGYTF. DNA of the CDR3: TGTGCCAGCAGTGGGGACAGAGACCACAATAACTATGGCTACACCTTC.

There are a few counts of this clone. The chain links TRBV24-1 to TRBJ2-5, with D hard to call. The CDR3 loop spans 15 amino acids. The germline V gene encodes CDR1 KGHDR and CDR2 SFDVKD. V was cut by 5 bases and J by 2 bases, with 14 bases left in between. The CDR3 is CATSGRKTGQETQYF. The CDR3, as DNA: TGTGCCACCAGTGGTAGGAAAACTGGACAAGAGACCCAGTACTTC.

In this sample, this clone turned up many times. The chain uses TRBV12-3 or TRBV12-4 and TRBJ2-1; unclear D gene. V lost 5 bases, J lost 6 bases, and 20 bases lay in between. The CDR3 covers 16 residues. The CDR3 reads CASSPSDISLGNEQFF. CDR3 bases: TGTGCCAGCAGTCCCAGTGACATCTCCTTGGGCAATGAGCAGTTCTTC.

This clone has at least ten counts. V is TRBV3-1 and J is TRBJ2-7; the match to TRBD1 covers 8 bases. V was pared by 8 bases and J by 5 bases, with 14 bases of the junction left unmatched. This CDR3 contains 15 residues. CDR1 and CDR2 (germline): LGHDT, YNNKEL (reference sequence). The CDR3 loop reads CASGRLLGTGHEQYF. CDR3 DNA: TGTGCCAGCGGTCGACTCCTAGGGACAGGACACGAGCAGTACTTC.

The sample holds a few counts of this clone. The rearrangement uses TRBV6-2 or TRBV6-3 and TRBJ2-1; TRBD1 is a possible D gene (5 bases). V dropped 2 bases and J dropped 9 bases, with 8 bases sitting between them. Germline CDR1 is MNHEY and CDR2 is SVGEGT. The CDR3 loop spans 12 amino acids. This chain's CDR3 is CASSYPRVEQFF. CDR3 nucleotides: TGTGCCAGCAGTTACCCCAGGGTTGAGCAGTTCTTC.

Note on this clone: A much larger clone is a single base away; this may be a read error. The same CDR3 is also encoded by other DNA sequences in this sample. In DNA form, the CDR3 reads TGCGCCAGCAGGACATCTGGCCTAGAGGGCTACACCTTC. Amino acids: CASRTSGLEGYTF. V gene TRBV10-2 combines with J gene TRBJ1-2; no clear D gene. The CDR3 extends over 13 amino acids. Germline V CDR1 and CDR2: WSHSY, SAAADI. The germline V and J ends were trimmed by 6 bases and 8 bases, with 16 bases remaining between them.

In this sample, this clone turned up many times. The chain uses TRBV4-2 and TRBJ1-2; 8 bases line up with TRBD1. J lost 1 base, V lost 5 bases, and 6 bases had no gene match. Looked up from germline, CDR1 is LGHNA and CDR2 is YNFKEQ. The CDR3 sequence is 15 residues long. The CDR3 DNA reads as TGTGCCAGCAGCTACCCACAGGGGGTTAACTATGGCTACACCTTC. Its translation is CASSYPQGVNYGYTF.

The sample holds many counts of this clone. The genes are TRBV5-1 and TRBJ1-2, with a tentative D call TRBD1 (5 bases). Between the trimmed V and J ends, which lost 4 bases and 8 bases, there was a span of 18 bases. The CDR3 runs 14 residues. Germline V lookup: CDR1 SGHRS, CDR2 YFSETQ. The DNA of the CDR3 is TGCGCCAGCAGCACCGGGACGGCGAGGACCGGCTACACCTTC. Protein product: CASSTGTARTGYTF.

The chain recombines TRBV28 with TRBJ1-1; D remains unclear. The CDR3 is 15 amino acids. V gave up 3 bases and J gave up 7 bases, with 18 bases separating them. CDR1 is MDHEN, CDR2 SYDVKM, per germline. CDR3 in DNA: TGTGCCAGCAGTTTGGTCCCCGCCCCCACCCTTGAAGCTTTCTTT. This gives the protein CASSLVPAPTLEAFF.

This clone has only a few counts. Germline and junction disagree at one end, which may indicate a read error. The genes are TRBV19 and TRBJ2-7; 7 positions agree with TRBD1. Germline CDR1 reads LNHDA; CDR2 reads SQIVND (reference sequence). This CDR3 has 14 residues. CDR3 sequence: CASSLPQGTTELYF. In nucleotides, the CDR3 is TGTGCCAGTAGTCTCCCACAGGGGACGACGGAGCTGTACTTC.

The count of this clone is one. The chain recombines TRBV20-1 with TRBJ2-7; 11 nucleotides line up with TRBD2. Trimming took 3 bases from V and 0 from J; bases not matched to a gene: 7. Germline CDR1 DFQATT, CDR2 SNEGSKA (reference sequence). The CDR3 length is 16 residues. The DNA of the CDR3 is TGCAGTGCTAGGTGGACTAGCGGGTCTAGCTCCTACGAGCAGTACTTC. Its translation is CSARWTSGSSSYEQYF.

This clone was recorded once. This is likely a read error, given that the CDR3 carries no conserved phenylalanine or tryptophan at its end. The CDR3 loop is CASGYSDGPQAFY. For the CDR3, the DNA is TGTGCCAGCGGTTACTCGGACGGACCTCAGGCTTTCTAT. V usage is TRBV6-2 or TRBV6-3 and J usage is TRBJ1-1; D unresolved. Germline V lookup: CDR1 MNHEY, CDR2 SVGEGT. The CDR3 has 13 residues.

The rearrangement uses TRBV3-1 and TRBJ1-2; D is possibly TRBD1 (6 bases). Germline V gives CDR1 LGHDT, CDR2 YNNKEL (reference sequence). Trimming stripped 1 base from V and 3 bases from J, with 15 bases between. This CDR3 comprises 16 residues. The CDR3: CASSQGNRVGDYGYTF. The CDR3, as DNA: TGTGCCAGCAGCCAAGGAAACAGGGTGGGTGACTATGGCTACACCTTC.

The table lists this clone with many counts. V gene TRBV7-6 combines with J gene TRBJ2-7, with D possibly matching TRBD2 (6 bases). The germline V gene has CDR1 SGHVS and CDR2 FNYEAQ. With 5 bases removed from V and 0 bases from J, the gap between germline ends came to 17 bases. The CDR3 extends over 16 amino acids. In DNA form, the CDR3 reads TGTGCCAGCAGCCCCTTAGCGGTTCAGAGCTCCTACGAGCAGTACTTC. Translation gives CASSPLAVQSSYEQYF.

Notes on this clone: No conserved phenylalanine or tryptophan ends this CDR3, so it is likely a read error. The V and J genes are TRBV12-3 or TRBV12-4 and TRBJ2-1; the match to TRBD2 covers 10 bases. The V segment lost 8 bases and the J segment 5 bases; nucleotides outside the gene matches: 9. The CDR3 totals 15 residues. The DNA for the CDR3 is TGTGCCAGCGGAGCGGGAGGGCCGTTCCACAATGAGCAGTTCTTG. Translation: CASGAGGPFHNEQFL.